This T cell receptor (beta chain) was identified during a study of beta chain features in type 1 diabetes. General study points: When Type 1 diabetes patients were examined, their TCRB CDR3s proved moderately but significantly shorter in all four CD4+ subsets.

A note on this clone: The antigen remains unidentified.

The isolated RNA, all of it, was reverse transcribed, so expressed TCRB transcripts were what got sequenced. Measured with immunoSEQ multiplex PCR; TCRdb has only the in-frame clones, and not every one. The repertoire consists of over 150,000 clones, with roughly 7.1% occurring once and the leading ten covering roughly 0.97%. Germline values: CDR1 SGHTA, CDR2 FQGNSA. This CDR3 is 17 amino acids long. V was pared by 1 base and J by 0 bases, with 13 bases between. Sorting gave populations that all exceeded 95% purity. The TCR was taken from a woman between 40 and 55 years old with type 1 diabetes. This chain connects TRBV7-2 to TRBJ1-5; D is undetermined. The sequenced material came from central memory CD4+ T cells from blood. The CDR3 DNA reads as TGTGCCAGCAGCTTAGGGGCGACGGTCTATAGCAATCAGCCCCAGCATTTT. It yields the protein CASSLGATVYSNQPQHF.